This is a list of T cell receptor beta chains from one sample in a study of blood T cells in healthy people across ages. TCRdb reanalysed the 5' RACE reads using MiXCR and keeps one entry per CDR3 protein. The table records about 690,000 distinct CDR3 sequences, around two fifths of them present only once. Sequencing was done on a sample of blood. Every receptor here comes from a man older than 75 in good health. Each CDR3 is given without its conserved first and last residue. Not every row has a clone size; where given, it reads once, few, many or a size class.

TRBV28,few,ASSLSLHEQY
TRBV21-1,once,ASSKGGGKTGELF
TRBV20-1,NA,STTLPSGRRNEQY
TRBV4-3,NA,ASSQVLNTGELF
TRBV6-2/TRBV6-3,few,ASTPAGGYNEQF
TRBV29-1,few,SVTGGASTGELF
TRBV28,NA,ASSLTAYGYT
TRBV28,NA,ASRYVLAGGEQF
TRBV7-2,NA,ASSSTWTSGNEQF
TRBV12-3/TRBV12-4,NA,ASRSGSAKNIQY
TRBV7-2,NA,ASSLIPVVNTEAF
TRBV6-5,NA,ASSRGTARSYNEQY
TRBV5-1,few,ASSLGGTSYNEQF
TRBV2,NA,ASNDGLAFNEQY
TRBV7-8,few,ASSLLDGSEGYT
TRBV20-1,many,SARDPGRVTDTQY
TRBV14,few,ASSPSIAYGYT
TRBV7-2,few,ASILAGGTDTQY
TRBV4-3,NA,ASSQEDGQGPYNEQF
TRBV6-1,NA,ASRVLGTNSYNEQF
TRBV3-1,NA,ASSQDPGRTDTQY
TRBV6-2/TRBV6-3,NA,ASSYPTTVRGGYT
TRBV29-1,few,SVEEGFDTQY
TRBV14,NA,ASRRTGESTDTQY
TRBV6-5,NA,ASSYSLAKNIQY
TRBV12-3/TRBV12-4,NA,ASSPGGRVEAF
TRBV7-2,NA,ASSLEVTQETQY